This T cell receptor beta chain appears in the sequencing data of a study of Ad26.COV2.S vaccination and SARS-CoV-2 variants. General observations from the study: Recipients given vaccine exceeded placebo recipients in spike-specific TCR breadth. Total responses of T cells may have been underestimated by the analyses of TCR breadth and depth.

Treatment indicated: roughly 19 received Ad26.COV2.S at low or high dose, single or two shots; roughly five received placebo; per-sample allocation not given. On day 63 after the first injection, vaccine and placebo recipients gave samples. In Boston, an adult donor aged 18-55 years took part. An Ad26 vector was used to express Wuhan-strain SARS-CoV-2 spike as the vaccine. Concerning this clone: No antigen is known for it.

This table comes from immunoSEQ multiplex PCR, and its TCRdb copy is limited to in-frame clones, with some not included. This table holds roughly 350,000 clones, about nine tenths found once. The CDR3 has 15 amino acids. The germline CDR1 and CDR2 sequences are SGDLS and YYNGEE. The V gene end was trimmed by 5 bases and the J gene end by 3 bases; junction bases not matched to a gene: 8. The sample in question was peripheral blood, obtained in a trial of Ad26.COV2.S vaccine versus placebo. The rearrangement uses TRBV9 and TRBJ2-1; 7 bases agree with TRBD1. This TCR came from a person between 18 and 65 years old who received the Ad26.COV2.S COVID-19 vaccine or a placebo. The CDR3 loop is CASSMTGLDYNEQFF. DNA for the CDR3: TGTGCCAGCAGTATGACAGGGCTTGACTACAATGAGCAGTTCTTC.